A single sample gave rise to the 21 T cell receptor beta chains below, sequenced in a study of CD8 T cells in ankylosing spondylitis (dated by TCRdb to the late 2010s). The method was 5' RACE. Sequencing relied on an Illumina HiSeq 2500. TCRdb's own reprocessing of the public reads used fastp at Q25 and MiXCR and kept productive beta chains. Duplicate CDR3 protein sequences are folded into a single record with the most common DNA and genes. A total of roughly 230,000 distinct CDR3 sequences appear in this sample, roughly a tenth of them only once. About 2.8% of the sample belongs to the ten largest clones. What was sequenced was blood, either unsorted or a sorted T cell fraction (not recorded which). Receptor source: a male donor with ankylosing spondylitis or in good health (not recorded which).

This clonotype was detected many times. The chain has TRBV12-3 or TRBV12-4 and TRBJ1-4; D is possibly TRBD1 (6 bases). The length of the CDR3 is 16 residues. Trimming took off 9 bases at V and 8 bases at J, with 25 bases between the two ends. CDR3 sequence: CASITGRGTGREKLFF. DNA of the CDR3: TGTGCCAGTATTACAGGGAGGGGAACTGGAAGGGAAAAACTGTTTTTT.

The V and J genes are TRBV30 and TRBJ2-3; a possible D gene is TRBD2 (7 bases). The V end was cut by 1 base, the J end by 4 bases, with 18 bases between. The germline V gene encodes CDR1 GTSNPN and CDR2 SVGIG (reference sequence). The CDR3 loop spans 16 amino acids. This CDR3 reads CAWSGGRGSNPDTQYF. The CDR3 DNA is TGTGCCTGGAGTGGGGGGCGGGGGAGCAACCCAGATACGCAGTATTTT.

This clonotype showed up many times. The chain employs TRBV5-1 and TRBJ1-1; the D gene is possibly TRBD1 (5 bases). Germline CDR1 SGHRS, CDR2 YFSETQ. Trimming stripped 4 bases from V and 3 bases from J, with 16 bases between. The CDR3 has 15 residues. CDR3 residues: CASSLGTVRDTEAFF. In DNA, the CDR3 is TGCGCCAGCAGCCTCGGGACGGTGAGAGACACTGAAGCTTTCTTT. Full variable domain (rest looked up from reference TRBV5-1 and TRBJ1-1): KAGVTQTPRYLIKTRGQQVTLSCSPISGHRSVSWYQQTPGQGLQFLFEYFSETQRNKGNFPGRFSGRQFSNSRSEMNVSTLELGDSALYLCASSLGTVRDTEAFFGQGTRLTVV.

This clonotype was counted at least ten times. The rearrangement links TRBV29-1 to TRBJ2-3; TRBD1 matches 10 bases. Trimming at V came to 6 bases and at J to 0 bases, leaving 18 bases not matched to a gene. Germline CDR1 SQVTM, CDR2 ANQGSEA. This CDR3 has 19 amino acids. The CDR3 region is CSVQPPPGQGPASTDTQYF. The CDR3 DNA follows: TGCAGCGTCCAACCTCCACCGGGACAGGGGCCTGCTAGCACAGATACGCAGTATTTT.

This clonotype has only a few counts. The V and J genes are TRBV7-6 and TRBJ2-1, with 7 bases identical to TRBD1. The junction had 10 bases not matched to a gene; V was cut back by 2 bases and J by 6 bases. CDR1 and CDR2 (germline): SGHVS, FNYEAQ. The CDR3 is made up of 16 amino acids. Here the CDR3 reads CASSLHRGNSLNEQFF. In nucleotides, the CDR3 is TGTGCCAGCAGCTTACACAGGGGAAACAGTCTCAATGAGCAGTTCTTC.

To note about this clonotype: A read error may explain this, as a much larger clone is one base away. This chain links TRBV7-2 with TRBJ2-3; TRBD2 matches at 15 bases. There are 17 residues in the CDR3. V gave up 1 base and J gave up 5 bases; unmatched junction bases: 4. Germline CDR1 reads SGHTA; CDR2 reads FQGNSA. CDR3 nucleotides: TGTACCAGCAGCTTAGTCGGACTAGCGGGGGGGAAAGATACGCAGTATTTT. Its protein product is CTSSLVGLAGGKDTQYF.

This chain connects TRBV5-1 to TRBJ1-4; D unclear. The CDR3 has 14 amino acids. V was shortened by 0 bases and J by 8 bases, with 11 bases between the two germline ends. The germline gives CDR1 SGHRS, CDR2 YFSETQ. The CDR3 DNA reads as TGCGCCAGCAGCTTGGAAAGGGTGTCCGAAAAACTGTTTTTT. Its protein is CASSLERVSEKLFF.

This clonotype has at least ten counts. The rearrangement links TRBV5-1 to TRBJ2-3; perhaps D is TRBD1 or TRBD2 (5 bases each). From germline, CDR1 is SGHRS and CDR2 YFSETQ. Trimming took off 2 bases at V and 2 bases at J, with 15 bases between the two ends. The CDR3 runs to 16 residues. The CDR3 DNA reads TGCGCCAGCAGCTTCGGGACCGGGGCAAACACAGATACGCAGTATTTT. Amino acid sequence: CASSFGTGANTDTQYF.

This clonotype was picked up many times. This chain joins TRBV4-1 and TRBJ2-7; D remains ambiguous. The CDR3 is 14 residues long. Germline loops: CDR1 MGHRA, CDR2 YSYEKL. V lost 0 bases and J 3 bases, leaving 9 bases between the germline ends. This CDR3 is CASSQEVTHYEQYF. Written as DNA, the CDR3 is TGCGCCAGCAGCCAAGAGGTAACCCACTACGAGCAGTACTTC.

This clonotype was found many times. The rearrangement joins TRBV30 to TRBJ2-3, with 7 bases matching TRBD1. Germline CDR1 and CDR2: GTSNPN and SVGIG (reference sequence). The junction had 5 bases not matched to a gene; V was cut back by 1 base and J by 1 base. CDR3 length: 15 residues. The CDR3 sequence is CAWSGQGIGTDTQYF. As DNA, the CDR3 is TGTGCCTGGAGTGGACAGGGTATCGGCACAGATACGCAGTATTTT.

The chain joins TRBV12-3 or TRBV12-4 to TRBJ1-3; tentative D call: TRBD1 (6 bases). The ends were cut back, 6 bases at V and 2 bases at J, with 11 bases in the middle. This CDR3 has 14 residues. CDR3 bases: TGTGCCAGCAGAAACAGGGTCGCTGGAAACACCATATATTTT. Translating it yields CASRNRVAGNTIYF.

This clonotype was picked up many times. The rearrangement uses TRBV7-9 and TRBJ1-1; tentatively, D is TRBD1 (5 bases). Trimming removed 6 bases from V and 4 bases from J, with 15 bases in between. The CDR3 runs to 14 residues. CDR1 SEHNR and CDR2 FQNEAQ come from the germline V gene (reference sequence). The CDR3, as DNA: TGTGCCAGCAGGCAACCCGGGGGGAGCACTGAAGCTTTCTTT. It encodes CASRQPGGSTEAFF.

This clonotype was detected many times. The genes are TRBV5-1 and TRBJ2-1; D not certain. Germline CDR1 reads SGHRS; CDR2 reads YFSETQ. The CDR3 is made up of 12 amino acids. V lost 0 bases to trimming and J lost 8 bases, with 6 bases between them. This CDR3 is CASSLASHEQFF. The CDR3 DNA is TGCGCCAGCAGCTTGGCCTCTCATGAGCAGTTCTTC.

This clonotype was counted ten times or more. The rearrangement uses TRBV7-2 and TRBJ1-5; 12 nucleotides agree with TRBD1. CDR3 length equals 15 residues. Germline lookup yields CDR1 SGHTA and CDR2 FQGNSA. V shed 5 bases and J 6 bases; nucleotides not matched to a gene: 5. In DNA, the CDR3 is TGTGCCAGCAGCCTGGGACAGGGGGCGCTTCAGCCCCAGCATTTT. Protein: CASSLGQGALQPQHF.

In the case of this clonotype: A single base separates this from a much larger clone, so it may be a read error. The CDR3 loop reads CSARDSGELTCEQYF. The CDR3 DNA reads as TGCAGTGCTAGAGATTCGGGGGAGTTAACCTGCGAGCAGTACTTC. The V gene is TRBV20-1, the J gene TRBJ2-7, with TRBD2 as a possible D gene (6 bases). Trimming cost V 0 bases and J 6 bases, with 18 bases left between them. CDR1 and CDR2 (germline): DFQATT, SNEGSKA (reference sequence). CDR3 size: 15 residues.

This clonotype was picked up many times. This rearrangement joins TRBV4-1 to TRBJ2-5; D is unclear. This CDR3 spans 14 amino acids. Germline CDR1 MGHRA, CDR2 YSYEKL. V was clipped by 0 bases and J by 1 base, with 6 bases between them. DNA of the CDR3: TGCGCCAGCAGCCAAGATCTCCCCCAAGAGACCCAGTACTTC. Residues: CASSQDLPQETQYF.

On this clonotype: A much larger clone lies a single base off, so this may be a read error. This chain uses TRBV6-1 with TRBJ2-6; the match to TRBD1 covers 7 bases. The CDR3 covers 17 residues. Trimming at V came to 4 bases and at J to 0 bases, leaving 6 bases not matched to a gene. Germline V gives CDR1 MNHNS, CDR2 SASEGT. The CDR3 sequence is CASSATGNRSGANVLTF. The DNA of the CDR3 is TGTGCCAGCAGTGCGACAGGGAACCGCTCTGGGGCCAACGTCCTGACTTTC.

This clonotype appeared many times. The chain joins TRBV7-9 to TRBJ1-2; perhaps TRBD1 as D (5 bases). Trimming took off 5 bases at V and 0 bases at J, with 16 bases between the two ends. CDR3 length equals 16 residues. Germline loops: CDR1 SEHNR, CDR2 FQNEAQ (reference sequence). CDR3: CASSLNWDGSNYGYTF. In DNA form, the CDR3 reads TGTGCCAGCAGCCTAAACTGGGACGGTTCTAACTATGGCTACACCTTC. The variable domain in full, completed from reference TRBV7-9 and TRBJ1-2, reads DTGVSQNPRHKITKRGQNVTFRCDPISEHNRLYWYRQTLGQGPEFLTYFQNEAQLEKSRLLSDRFSAERPKGSFSTLEIQRTEQGDSAMYLCASSLNWDGSNYGYTFGSGTRLTVV.

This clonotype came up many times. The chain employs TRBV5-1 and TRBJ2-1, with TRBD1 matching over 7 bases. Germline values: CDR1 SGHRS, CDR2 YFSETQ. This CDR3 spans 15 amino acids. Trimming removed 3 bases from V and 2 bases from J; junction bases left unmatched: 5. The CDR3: CASSSKTGTYNEQFF. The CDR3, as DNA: TGCGCCAGCAGCTCCAAGACAGGGACCTACAATGAGCAGTTCTTC.

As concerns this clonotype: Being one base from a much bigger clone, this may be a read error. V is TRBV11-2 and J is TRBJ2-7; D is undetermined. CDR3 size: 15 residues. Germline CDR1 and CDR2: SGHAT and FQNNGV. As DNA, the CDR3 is TGTGTCAGCAGCTTAAGAAGTAGGCATGGGCATGAGCAGTACTTC. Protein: CVSSLRSRHGHEQYF.

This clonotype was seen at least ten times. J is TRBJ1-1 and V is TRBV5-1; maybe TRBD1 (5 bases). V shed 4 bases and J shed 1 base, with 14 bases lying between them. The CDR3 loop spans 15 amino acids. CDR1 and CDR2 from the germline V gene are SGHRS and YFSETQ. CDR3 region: CASSLIGHANTEAFF. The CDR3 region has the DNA TGCGCCAGCAGCCTAATAGGACACGCGAACACTGAAGCTTTCTTT.